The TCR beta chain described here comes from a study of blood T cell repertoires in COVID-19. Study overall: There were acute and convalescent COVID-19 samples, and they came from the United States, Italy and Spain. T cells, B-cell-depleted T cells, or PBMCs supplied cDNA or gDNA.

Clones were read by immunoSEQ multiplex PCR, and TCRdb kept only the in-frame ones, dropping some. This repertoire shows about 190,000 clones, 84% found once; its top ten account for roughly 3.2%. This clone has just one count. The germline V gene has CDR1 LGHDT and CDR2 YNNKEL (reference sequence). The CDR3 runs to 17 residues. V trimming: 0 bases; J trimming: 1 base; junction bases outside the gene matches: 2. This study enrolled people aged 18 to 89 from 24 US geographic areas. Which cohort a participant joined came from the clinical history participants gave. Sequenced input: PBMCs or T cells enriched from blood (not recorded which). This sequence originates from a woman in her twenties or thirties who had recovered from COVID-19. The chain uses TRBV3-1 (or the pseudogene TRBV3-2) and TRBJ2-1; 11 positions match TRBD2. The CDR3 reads CASSQDLAGGSYNEQFF. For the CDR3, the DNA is TGTGCCAGCAGCCAAGATCTAGCGGGGGGTTCCTACAATGAGCAGTTCTTC.